This T cell receptor beta chain was captured by sequencing in a study of T cells after yellow fever vaccination. This clonotype has only a few counts. They built TCR cDNA with 5'RACE template switching, a step that put in a universal primer site and UMIs. A single record per CDR3 protein comes from TCRdb applying MiXCR to the 5' RACE reads. Here the sample spans 600,000 to 750,000 distinct CDR3 sequences, 12% being singletons. After removal of 0 bases from V and 4 bases from J, the junction contained 8 bases not matched to a gene. The CDR3 has 17 amino acids. Germline lookup yields CDR1 DFQATT and CDR2 SNEGSKA (reference sequence).

This chain connects TRBV20-1 to TRBJ2-7, with 14 bases identical to TRBD2. The sample consisted of PBMCs, taken on the day of the yellow fever booster vaccination. This receptor was obtained from a man aged 25 to 40 who received the YFV17D yellow fever vaccine. This chain's CDR3 is CSAREGTSGRVAYEQYF. For the CDR3, the DNA is TGCAGTGCTAGAGAAGGGACTAGCGGGAGAGTGGCGTACGAGCAGTACTTC.